The 20 T cell receptor beta chains in this list originate from one sample, sequenced in a study of T-cell reconstitution after alpha-beta-depleted transplantation in children. TCRbeta library construction was performed incorporating unique molecular identifiers. One entry per CDR3 protein, called by TCRdb with MiXCR from the PCR reads. The table includes about 690,000 distinct CDR3 sequences, roughly 15% detected once. Sequenced here: PBMCs from the stem cell graft donor, sampled from the stem cell graft. All receptors derive from a human donor who donated a stem cell graft to a child with acute myeloid leukemia.

This clonotype was counted at least ten times. The rearrangement uses TRBV29-1 and TRBJ2-4; TRBD1 or TRBD2 may be the D gene (5 bases each). V was trimmed by 6 bases and J by 2 bases, leaving 14 bases between them. Looked up from germline, CDR1 is SQVTM and CDR2 is ANQGSEA. The CDR3 runs to 14 residues. The CDR3 protein is CSVMGTGTKNIQYF. CDR3 nucleotide sequence: TGCAGCGTGATGGGGACGGGGACCAAAAACATTCAGTACTTC.

The V gene is TRBV7-9, the J gene TRBJ1-3; D ambiguous. This CDR3 contains 12 residues. CDR1 and CDR2 (germline): SEHNR, FQNEAQ (reference sequence). Trimming removed 2 bases at V and 9 bases at J, with 8 bases between. CDR3 loop: CASSLKALTIYF. The CDR3, as DNA: TGTGCCAGCAGCTTAAAGGCACTCACCATATATTTT.

The gene calls are TRBV7-2 and TRBJ2-3; 10 bases fit TRBD2. V was pared by 5 bases and J by 2 bases, with 7 bases of the junction left unmatched. CDR1 and CDR2 from the germline V gene are SGHTA and FQGNSA. The CDR3 runs to 16 residues. CDR3 nucleotide sequence: TGTGCCAGCAGCCTTAATCTAGCGGGGGCCACAGATACGCAGTATTTT. Its protein product is CASSLNLAGATDTQYF.

The chain carries TRBV6-5 and TRBJ2-2, with 8 bases identical to TRBD2. This CDR3 is 18 amino acids long. Germline V lookup: CDR1 MNHEY, CDR2 SVGAGI. The V gene end was trimmed by 4 bases and the J gene end by 0 bases; junction bases not matched to a gene: 10. CDR3 protein: CASSSLSSGVANTGELFF. CDR3 bases: TGTGCCAGCAGTTCCCTTAGTAGCGGGGTAGCGAACACCGGGGAGCTGTTTTTT.

This clonotype came up many times. This chain joins TRBV20-1 and TRBJ1-5; TRBD1 matches at 8 bases. CDR3 length equals 16 residues. Germline V lookup: CDR1 DFQATT, CDR2 SNEGSKA (reference sequence). With 0 bases clipped from V and 0 bases from J, the junction kept 4 bases outside the gene matches. The CDR3 loop reads CSARDAGQASNQPQHF. The CDR3 bases are TGCAGTGCTAGAGACGCGGGACAGGCTAGCAATCAGCCCCAGCATTTT.

This clonotype was counted ten times or more. The genes are TRBV20-1 and TRBJ2-7, with TRBD1 matching over 8 bases. Looked up from germline, CDR1 is DFQATT and CDR2 is SNEGSKA (reference sequence). CDR3 length equals 15 residues. V trimming: 1 base; J trimming: 1 base; junction bases outside the gene matches: 6. The DNA of the CDR3 is TGCAGTGCTAGAGGGCCGGGACAGGAGTCCTACGAGCAGTACTTC. Translation: CSARGPGQESYEQYF.

This clonotype was detected many times. The rearrangement uses TRBV20-1 and TRBJ2-3; the D gene is possibly TRBD2 (5 bases). Germline V CDR1 and CDR2: DFQATT, SNEGSKA (reference sequence). The V and J ends lost 2 bases and 3 bases respectively, with 18 bases between them. The CDR3 has 16 amino acids. Here the CDR3 DNA reads TGCAGTGCTAGACCAAAACTAGTTTCGGGAACAGATACGCAGTATTTT. Translating gives CSARPKLVSGTDTQYF.

There are many counts of this clonotype. The chain couples TRBV4-3 to TRBJ2-3; D remains unclear. From germline, CDR1 is LGHNA and CDR2 YSLEER. The CDR3 consists of 15 residues. The V end lost 0 bases, the J end lost 2 bases, and 9 bases lay between the germline ends. In DNA form, the CDR3 reads TGCGCCAGCAGCCAAGATGGCACCAACACAGATACGCAGTATTTT. Residues: CASSQDGTNTDTQYF.

About this clonotype: A clone one base away is much larger, so this may be a read error. This chain uses TRBV6-2 or TRBV6-3 with TRBJ1-1, with D unresolved. Germline V gene sequence: CDR1 MNHEY, CDR2 SVGEGT. The CDR3 has 11 residues. V lost 8 bases to trimming and J lost 6 bases, with 10 bases between them. The CDR3 region has the DNA TGTGCCAGCCAGCTTGCCGCTGAAGCTTTCTTT. This encodes CASQLAAEAFF.

This clonotype was seen a few times. The chain is built from TRBV12-3 or TRBV12-4 and TRBJ1-4; D gene ambiguous. The CDR3 covers 15 residues. Deletions cut 3 bases from V and 0 bases from J, with 8 bases between. The CDR3 bases are TGTGCCAGCAGTTTTTCGGGGTCAACTAATGAAAAACTGTTTTTT. As protein: CASSFSGSTNEKLFF.

This clonotype turned up a few times. The CDR3, as DNA: TGTGCCAGCAGCCCGACAGATTTCACTGAAGCTTTCTTT. Amino acid sequence: CASSPTDFTEAFF. The gene calls are TRBV7-9 and TRBJ1-1; the D gene is possibly TRBD1 (5 bases). Trimming cost V 5 bases and J 4 bases, with 11 bases left between them. CDR3 length: 13 amino acids. In germline, CDR1 is SEHNR, CDR2 FQNEAQ (reference sequence).

The J gene is TRBJ1-1, the V gene TRBV14; no clear D gene. Germline V CDR1 and CDR2: SGHDN, FVKESK. With 3 bases removed from V and 3 bases from J, the gap between germline ends came to 8 bases. This CDR3 spans 13 amino acids. Here the CDR3 DNA reads TGTGCCAGCAGCCACCCGCCCCACACTGAAGCTTTCTTT. Protein product: CASSHPPHTEAFF.

This clonotype was observed at least ten times. The J gene is TRBJ2-7, the V gene TRBV28; D is unresolved. This CDR3 is built from 13 residues. CDR1 and CDR2 (germline): MDHEN, SYDVKM. V gave up 8 bases and J gave up 1 base, with 12 bases separating them. The CDR3 region is CASGDQESYEQYV. Written as DNA, the CDR3 is TGTGCCAGCGGGGATCAAGAATCCTACGAGCAGTACGTC.

Comment on this clonotype: This clone may be a read error of a much larger clone one base away. The rearrangement uses TRBV20-1 and TRBJ2-7; a possible D gene is TRBD2 (5 bases). Looked up from germline, CDR1 is DFQATT and CDR2 is SNEGSKA (reference sequence). This CDR3 region has 13 residues. Here the CDR3 reads CSARPRDSYEPYV. DNA of the CDR3: TGCAGTGCTAGGCCCCGGGATTCCTACGAGCCGTACGTC.

The chain couples TRBV12-5 to TRBJ1-3; D gene ambiguous. The CDR3 has 13 residues. Germline loops: CDR1 LGHNT, CDR2 FRNRAP. V lost 0 bases and J 6 bases, leaving 6 bases between the germline ends. CDR3 nucleotides: TGTGCTAGTGGTTTGGTCGCAGAAAACACCATATATTTT. Translating it yields CASGLVAENTIYF.

The DNA of the CDR3 is TGTGCCAGCAGCTGGGACTTCTCCTTGGCCGGGGAGCTGTTTTTT. Amino acids: CASSWDFSLAGELFF. The rearrangement links TRBV7-8 to TRBJ2-2, with D perhaps TRBD2 (6 bases). V was clipped by 4 bases and J by 6 bases, with 15 bases between them. CDR3 size: 15 residues. Per germline, CDR1 SGHVS and CDR2 FQNEAQ.

The chain combines TRBV5-1 with TRBJ1-2, with TRBD1 matching 8 bases. Germline V gene data show CDR1 as SGHRS and CDR2 as YFSETQ. There are 14 residues in the CDR3. Trimming took 2 bases from V and 6 from J; bases not matched to a gene: 6. The CDR3 protein is CASSFQGQGDGYTF. CDR3 nucleotide sequence: TGCGCCAGCAGCTTCCAAGGACAGGGAGATGGCTACACCTTC.

The CDR3 protein is CASSRGDSLGYTF. As DNA, the CDR3 is TGTGCCAGCAGCCGGGGGGACAGTCTGGGCTACACCTTC. V usage is TRBV6-6 and J usage is TRBJ1-2; TRBD1 agrees at 7 bases. The CDR3 totals 13 residues. Germline V lookup: CDR1 MNHNY, CDR2 SVGAGI (reference sequence). With 6 bases clipped from V and 8 bases from J, the junction kept 9 bases outside the gene matches.

V is TRBV11-2 and J is TRBJ2-5, with 7 nucleotides matching TRBD1. V trimming: 3 bases; J trimming: 2 bases; junction bases outside the gene matches: 9. The CDR3 contains 16 residues. CDR1 and CDR2 from the germline V gene are SGHAT and FQNNGV. The CDR3 DNA follows: TGTGCCAGCAGCTTCCTGGGGGACAGATTACAAGAGACCCAGTACTTC. Translating gives CASSFLGDRLQETQYF.

This clonotype turned up a few times. V is TRBV10-2 and J is TRBJ1-1, with 7 bases matching TRBD1. V lost 4 bases, J lost 2 bases, and 4 bases stayed unmatched. The germline CDR1 and CDR2 sequences are WSHSY and SAAADI. The CDR3 is made up of 14 amino acids. The CDR3: CASSGTGSNTEAFF. DNA for the CDR3: TGCGCCAGCAGTGGGACAGGCTCTAACACTGAAGCTTTCTTT.